The clone carrying this T cell receptor (beta chain) is a singleton in its sample. Its antigen is undetermined. This PCR relied on a set of 60 Vbeta primers and 13 Jbeta primers. Produced via immunoSEQ multiplex PCR; TCRdb's table is partial and in-frame only. Among some 120,000 clones listed, around 75% were seen once. This entry is derived from a study of cytomegalovirus exposure and HLA in healthy donors. About the study: In an earlier analysis, around 100 million unique TCR beta sequences were found from some 180 million T cells. Whole-study results and caveats: In an earlier analysis, in some 600 donors, most V segments appeared productive either ~87% or ~30% of the time. It was in a later analysis that TCR association rates were seen to vary by HLA locus, highest for DRB1 and lowest for HLA-C.

V was trimmed by 2 bases and J by 12 bases, leaving 11 bases between them. Germline CDR1 and CDR2: SGHNT and YENEEA. This CDR3 has 13 amino acids. The source is a woman in her 30s in good health and CMV-seronegative. The chain is built from TRBV11-3 and TRBJ1-6, with D possibly TRBD1 on 5 matching bases. Material for sequencing was PBMCs. The CDR3 nucleotides read TGTGCCAGCAGCTTATGGTGGGGGGAACCCCTCCACTTT. It yields the protein CASSLWWGEPLHF.